This TCR beta chain was sequenced for a study of type 1 regulatory T cells. Study as a whole: T-allo10 is an in vitro-generated, Tr1-enriched CD4 T cell product specific for alloantigen.

From the reads, TCRdb called clonotypes with MiXCR, one entry per CDR3 protein. The profile shows 68,000 or so distinct CDR3 sequences, roughly 50% of them singletons. This CDR3 is 14 amino acids long. The germline V gene has CDR1 LNHDA and CDR2 SQIVND (reference sequence). V was clipped by 10 bases and J by 4 bases, with 17 bases between them. The study's findings and limits: Compared with non-Tr1 cells, Tr1 cells showed a narrower TCR repertoire.

Worth noting for this clonotype: Its antigen is currently unknown.

The TCR comes from a human donor in good health. Sequencing used cultured non-Tr1 T cells, either the whole culture or a sorted T cell fraction (not recorded which). This rearrangement joins TRBV19 to TRBJ1-3; tentative D call: TRBD1 (5 bases). The CDR3 reads CATSGRTSGNTIYF. The CDR3 DNA reads TGTGCCACCTCTGGGAGGACATCCGGAAACACCATATATTTT.